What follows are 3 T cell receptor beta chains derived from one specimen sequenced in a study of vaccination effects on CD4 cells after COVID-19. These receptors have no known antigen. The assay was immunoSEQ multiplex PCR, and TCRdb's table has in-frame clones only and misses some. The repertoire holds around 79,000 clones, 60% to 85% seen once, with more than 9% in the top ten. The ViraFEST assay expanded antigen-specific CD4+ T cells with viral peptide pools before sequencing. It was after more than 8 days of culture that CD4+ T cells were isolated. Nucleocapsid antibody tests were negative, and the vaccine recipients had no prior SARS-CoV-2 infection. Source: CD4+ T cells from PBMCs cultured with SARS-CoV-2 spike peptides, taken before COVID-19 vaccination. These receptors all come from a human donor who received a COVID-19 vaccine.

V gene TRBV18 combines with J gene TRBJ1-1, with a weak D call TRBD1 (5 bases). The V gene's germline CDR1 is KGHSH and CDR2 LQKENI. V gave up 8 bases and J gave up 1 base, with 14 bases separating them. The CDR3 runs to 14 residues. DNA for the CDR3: TGTGCCAGCACGCCGGGACTCGGGAACACTGAAGCTTTCTTT. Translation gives CASTPGLGNTEAFF.

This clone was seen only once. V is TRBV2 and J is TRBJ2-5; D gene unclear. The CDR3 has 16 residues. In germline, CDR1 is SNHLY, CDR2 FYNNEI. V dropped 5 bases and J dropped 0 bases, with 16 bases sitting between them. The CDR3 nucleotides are TGTGCCAGCAGTTTGGATCGTGACACCTACCAAGAGACCCAGTACTTC. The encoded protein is CASSLDRDTYQETQYF.

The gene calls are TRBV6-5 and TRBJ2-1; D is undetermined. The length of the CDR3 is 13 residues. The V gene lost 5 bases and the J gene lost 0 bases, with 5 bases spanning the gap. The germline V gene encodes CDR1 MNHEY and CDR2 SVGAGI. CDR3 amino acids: CASSPGSYNEQFF. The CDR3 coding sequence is TGTGCCAGCAGTCCTGGCTCCTACAATGAGCAGTTCTTC.